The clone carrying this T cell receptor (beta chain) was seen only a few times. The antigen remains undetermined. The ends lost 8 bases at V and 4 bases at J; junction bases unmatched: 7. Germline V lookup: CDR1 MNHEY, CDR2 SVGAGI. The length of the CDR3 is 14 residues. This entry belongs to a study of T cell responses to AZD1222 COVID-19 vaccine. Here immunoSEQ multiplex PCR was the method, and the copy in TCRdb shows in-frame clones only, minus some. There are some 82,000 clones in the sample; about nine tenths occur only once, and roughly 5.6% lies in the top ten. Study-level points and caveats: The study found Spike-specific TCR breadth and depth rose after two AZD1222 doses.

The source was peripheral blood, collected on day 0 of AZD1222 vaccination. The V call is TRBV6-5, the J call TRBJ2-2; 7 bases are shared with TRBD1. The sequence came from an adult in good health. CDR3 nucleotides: TGTGCCAGCGTCGGGACAGAAAGCACCGGGGAGCTGTTTTTT. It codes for CASVGTESTGELFF.